The source of this T cell receptor (beta chain) is a study of shared clonotypes between healthy human individuals. Whole-study results and caveats: As a rule, naive subsets had a larger estimated richness than memory subsets.

V gave up 3 bases and J gave up 5 bases; unmatched junction bases: 10. This CDR3 spans 16 amino acids. CDR1 and CDR2 from the germline V gene are LGHNA and YSLEER. Naive CD8 cells lacked CD45RO and underwent positive selection for CCR7, leaving out terminally differentiated effector memory CD45RA+ cells. The repertoire was sequenced with immunoSEQ multiplex PCR; TCRdb's copy has only in-frame clones and lacks some. The data contain around 2,000,000 clones, about 93% of them singletons. Regarding this clone: Its target is not known.

Sequenced material: naive CD8+ T cells from PBMCs. The V call is TRBV4-3, the J call TRBJ2-3; 8 nucleotides line up with TRBD1. The source of this sequence is a man between 18 and 35 years old in good health. Some clones in this sample may be carry-over from other donors' samples. CDR3 DNA: TGCGCCAGCAGCCATTTCACCAGGACAGGGTTAGATACGCAGTATTTT. This codes for CASSHFTRTGLDTQYF.